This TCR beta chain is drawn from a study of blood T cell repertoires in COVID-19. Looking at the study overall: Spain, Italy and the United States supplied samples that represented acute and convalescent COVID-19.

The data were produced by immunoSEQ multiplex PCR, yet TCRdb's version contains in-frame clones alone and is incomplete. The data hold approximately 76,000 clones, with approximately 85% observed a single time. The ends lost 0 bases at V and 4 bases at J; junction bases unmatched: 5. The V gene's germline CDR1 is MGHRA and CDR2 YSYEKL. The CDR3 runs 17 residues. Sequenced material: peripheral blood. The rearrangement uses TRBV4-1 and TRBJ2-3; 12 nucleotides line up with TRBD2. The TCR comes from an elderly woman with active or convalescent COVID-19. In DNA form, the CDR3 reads TGCGCCAGCAGCCAAGATCTAGCGGGGGGGCTAGCAGATACGCAGTATTTT. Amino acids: CASSQDLAGGLADTQYF.